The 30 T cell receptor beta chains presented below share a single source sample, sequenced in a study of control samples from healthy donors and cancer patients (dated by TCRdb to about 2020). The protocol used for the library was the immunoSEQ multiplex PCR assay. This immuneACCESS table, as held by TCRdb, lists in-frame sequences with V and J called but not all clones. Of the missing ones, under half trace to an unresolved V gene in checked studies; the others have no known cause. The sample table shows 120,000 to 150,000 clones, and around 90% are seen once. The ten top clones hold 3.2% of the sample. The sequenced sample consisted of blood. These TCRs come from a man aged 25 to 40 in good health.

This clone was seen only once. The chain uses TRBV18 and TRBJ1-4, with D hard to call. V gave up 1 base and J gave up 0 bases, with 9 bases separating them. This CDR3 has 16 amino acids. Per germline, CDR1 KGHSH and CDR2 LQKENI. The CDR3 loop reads CASSPLSPATNEKLFF. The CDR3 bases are TGTGCCAGCTCACCACTCTCCCCCGCAACTAATGAAAAACTGTTTTTT. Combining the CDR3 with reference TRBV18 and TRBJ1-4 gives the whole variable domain NAGVMQNPRHLVRRRGQEARLRCSPMKGHSHVYWYRQLPEEGLKFMVYLQKENIIDESGMPKERFSAEFPKEGPSILRIQQVVRGDSAAYFCASSPLSPATNEKLFFGSGTQLSVL.

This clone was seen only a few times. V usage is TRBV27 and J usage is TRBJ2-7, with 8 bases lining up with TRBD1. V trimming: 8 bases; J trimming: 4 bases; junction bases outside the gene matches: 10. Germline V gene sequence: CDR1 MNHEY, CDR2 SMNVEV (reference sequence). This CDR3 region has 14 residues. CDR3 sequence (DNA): TGTGCCAGCGTGGGCAGGGGGCAACGGTACGAGCAGTACTTC. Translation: CASVGRGQRYEQYF.

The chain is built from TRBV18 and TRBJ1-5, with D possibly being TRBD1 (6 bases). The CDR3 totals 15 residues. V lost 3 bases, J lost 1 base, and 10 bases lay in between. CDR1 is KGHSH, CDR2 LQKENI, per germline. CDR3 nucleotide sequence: TGTGCCAGCTCACCGGGGCAGGGGAGCAATCAGCCCCAGCATTTT. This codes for CASSPGQGSNQPQHF.

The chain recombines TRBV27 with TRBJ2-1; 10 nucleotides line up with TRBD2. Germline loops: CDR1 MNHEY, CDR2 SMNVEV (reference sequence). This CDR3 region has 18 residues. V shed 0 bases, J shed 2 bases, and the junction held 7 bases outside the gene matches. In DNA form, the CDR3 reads TGTGCCAGCAGTTTATCACCCCCTAGCGGGGGCCCCTACAATGAGCAGTTCTTC. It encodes CASSLSPPSGGPYNEQFF.

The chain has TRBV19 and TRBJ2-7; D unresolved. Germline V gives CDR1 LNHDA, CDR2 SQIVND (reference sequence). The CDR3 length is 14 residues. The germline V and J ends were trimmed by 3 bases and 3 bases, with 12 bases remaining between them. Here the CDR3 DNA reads TGTGCCAGTAGTATCGCCGACTGGGACTACGAGCAGTACTTC. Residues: CASSIADWDYEQYF.

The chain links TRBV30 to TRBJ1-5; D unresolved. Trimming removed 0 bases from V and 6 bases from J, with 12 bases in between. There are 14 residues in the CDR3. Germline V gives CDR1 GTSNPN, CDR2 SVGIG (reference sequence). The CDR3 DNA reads TGTGCCTGGAGTGTACTGGGGTCGGGTCAGCCCCAGCATTTT. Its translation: CAWSVLGSGQPQHF.

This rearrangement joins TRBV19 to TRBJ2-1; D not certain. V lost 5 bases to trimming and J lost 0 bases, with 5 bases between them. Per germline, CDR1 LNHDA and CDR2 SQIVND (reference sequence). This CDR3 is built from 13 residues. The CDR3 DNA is TGTGCCAGTAGTCCGAGCTCCTACAATGAGCAGTTCTTC. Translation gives CASSPSSYNEQFF. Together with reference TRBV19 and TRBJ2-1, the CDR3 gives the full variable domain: DGGITQSPKYLFRKEGQNVTLSCEQNLNHDAMYWYRQDPGQGLRLIYYSQIVNDFQKGDIAEGYSVSREKKESFPLTVTSAQKNPTAFYLCASSPSSYNEQFFGPGTRLTVL.

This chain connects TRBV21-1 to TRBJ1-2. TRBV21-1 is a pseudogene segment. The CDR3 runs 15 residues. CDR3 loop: CASSNKLRRAYGYTF. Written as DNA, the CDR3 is TGTGCCAGCAGCAACAAATTACGGCGGGCCTATGGCTACACCTTC.

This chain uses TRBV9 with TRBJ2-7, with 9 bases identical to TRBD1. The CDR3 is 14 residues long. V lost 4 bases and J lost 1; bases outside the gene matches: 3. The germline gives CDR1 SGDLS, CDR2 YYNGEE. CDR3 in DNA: TGTGCCAGCAGCATAGGACAGGGGTCCTACGAGCAGTACTTC. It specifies CASSIGQGSYEQYF.

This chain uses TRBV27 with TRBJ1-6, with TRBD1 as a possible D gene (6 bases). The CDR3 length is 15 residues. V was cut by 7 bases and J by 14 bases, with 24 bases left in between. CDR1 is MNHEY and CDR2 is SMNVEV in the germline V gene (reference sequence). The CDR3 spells CASKNTGSNGNALHF. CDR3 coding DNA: TGTGCCAGCAAAAATACAGGGAGCAATGGAAACGCCCTCCACTTT.

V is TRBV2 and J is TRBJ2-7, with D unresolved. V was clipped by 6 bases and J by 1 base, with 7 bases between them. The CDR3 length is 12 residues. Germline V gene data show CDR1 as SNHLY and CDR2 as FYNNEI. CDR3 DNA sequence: TGTGCCAGCAGAGGGTCTTCCTACGAGCAGTACTTC. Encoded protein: CASRGSSYEQYF.

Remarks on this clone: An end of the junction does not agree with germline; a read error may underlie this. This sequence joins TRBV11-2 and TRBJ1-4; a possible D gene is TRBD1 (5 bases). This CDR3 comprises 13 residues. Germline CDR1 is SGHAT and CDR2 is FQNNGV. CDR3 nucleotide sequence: TGTGCCAGCAGCTTAGATCAGGGAACCCTCCCTCTTTTT. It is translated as CASSLDQGTLPLF.

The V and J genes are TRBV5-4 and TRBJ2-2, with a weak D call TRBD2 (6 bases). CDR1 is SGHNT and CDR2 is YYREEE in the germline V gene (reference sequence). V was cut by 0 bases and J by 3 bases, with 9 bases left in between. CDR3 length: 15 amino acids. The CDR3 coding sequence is TGTGCCAGCAGCTTGGGACTAGGGGACACCGGGGAGCTGTTTTTT. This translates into CASSLGLGDTGELFF.

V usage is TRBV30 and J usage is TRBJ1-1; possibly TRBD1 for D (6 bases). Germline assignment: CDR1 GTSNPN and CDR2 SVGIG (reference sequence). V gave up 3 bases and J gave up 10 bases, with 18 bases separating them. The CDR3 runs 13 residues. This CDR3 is CAWRASNQGLAFF. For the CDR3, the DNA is TGTGCCTGGAGAGCTAGCAATCAGGGGCTAGCTTTCTTT. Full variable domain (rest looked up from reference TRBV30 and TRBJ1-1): SQTIHQWPATLVQPVGSPLSLECTVEGTSNPNLYWYRQAAGRGLQLLFYSVGIGQISSEVPQNLSASRPQDRQFILSSKKLLLSDSGFYLCAWRASNQGLAFFGQGTRLTVV.

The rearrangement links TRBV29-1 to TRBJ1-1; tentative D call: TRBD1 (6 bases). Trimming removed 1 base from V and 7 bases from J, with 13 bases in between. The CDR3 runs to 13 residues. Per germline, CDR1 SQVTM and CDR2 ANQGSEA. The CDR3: CSVEGQVNVEAFF. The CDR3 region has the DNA TGCAGCGTTGAAGGACAGGTCAATGTTGAAGCTTTCTTT. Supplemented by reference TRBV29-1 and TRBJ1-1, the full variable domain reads SAVISQKPSRDICQRGTSLTIQCQVDSQVTMMFWYRQQPGQSLTLIATANQGSEATYESGFVIDKFPISRPNLTFSTLTVSNMSPEDSSIYLCSVEGQVNVEAFFGQGTRLTVV.

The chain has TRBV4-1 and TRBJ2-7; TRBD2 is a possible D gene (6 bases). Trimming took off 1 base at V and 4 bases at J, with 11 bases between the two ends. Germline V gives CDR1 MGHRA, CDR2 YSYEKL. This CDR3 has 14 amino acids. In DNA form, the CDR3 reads TGCGCCAGCAGCCAAGTAGATAGCGGATACGAGCAGTACTTC. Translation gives CASSQVDSGYEQYF.

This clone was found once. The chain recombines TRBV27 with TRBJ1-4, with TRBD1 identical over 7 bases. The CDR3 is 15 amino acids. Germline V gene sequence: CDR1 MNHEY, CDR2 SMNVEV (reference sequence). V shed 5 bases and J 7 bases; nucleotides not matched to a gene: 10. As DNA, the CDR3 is TGTGCCAGCAGTGGGGGACAGCCGGTTGGTGAAAAACTGTTTTTT. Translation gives CASSGGQPVGEKLFF.

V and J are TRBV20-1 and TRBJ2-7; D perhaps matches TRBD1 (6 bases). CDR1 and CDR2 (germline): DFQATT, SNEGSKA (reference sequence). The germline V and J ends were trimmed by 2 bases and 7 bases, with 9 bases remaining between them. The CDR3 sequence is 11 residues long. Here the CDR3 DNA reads TGCAGTGCTAGACAGGGGTGGGAGCAGTACTTC. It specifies CSARQGWEQYF.

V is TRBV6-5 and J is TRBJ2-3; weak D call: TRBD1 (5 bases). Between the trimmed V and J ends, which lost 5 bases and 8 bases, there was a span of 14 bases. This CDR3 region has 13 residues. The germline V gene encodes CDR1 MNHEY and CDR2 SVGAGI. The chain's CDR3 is CASSQGLSGTQYF. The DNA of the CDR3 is TGTGCCAGCAGTCAGGGTTTGAGTGGTACGCAGTATTTT.

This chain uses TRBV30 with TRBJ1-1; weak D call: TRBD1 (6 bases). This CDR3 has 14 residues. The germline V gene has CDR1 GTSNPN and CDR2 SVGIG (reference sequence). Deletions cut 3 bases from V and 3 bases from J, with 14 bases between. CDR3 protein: CAWRARGVYTEAFF. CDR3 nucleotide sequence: TGTGCCTGGAGAGCCAGGGGTGTATACACTGAAGCTTTCTTT.

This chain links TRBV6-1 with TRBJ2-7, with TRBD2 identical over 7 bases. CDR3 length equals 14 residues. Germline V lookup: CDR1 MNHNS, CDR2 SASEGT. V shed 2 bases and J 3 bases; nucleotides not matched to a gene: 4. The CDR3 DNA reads TGTGCCAGCAGTGAAATGGCGGGGGTCTACGAGCAGTACTTC. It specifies CASSEMAGVYEQYF.

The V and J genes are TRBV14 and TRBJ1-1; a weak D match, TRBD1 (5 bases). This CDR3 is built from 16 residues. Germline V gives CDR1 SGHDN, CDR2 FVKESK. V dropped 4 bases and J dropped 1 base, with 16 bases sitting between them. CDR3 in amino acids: CASSPGVKSANTEAFF. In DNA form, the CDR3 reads TGTGCCAGCAGCCCGGGGGTTAAATCAGCGAACACTGAAGCTTTCTTT.

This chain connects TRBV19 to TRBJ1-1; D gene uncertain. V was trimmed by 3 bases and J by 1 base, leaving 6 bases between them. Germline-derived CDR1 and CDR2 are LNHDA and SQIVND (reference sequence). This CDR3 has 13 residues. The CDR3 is CASSMIGNTEAFF. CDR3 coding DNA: TGTGCCAGTAGTATGATAGGGAACACTGAAGCTTTCTTT. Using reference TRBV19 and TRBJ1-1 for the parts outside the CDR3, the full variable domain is DGGITQSPKYLFRKEGQNVTLSCEQNLNHDAMYWYRQDPGQGLRLIYYSQIVNDFQKGDIAEGYSVSREKKESFPLTVTSAQKNPTAFYLCASSMIGNTEAFFGQGTRLTVV.

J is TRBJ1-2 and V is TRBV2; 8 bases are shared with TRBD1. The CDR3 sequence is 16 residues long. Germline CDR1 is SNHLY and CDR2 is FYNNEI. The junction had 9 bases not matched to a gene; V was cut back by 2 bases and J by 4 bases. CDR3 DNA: TGTGCCAGCAGTGAATCGAACCCAGGGGGCAGCTATGGCTACACCTTC. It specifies CASSESNPGGSYGYTF.

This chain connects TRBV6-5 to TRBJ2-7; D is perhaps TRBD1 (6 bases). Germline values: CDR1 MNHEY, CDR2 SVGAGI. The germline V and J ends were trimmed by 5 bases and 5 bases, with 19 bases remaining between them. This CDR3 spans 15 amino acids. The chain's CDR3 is CASSLQINRANEQYF. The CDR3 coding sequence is TGTGCCAGCAGTCTTCAGATAAACAGGGCAAACGAGCAGTACTTC.

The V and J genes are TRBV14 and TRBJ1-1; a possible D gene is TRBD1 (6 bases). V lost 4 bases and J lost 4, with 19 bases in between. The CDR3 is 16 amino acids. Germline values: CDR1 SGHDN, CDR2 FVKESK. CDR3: CASSPLGLGGGTEAFF. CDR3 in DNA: TGTGCCAGCAGCCCCCTGGGATTAGGGGGAGGCACTGAAGCTTTCTTT.

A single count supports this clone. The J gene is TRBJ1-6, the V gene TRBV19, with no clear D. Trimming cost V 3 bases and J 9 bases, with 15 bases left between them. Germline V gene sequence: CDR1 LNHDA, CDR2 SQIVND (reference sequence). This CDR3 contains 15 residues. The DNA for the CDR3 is TGTGCCAGTAGTATGGGTGGCCTTCTCAGTTCACCCCTCCACTTT. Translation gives CASSMGGLLSSPLHF. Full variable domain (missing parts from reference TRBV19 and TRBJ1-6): DGGITQSPKYLFRKEGQNVTLSCEQNLNHDAMYWYRQDPGQGLRLIYYSQIVNDFQKGDIAEGYSVSREKKESFPLTVTSAQKNPTAFYLCASSMGGLLSSPLHFGNGTRLTVT.

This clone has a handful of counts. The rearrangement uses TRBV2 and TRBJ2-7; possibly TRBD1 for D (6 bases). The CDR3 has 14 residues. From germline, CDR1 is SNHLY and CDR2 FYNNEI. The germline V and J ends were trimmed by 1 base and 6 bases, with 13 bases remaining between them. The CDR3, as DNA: TGTGCCAGCAGTGAAGACAGGGTAGTGATCGAGCAGTACTTC. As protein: CASSEDRVVIEQYF.

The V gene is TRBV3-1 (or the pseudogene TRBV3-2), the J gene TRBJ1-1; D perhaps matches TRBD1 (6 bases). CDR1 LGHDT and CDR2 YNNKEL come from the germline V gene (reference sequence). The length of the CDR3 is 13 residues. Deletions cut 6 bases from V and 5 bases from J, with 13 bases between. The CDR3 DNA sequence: TGTGCCAGCAGGTCGACAGGCGGGACTGAAGCTTTCTTT. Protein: CASRSTGGTEAFF.

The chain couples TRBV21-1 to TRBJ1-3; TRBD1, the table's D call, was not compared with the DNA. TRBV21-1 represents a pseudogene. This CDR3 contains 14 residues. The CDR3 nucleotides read TGTGCCAGCAGCGACGACAGGGGTGGAAACACCATATATTTT. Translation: CASSDDRGGNTIYF.